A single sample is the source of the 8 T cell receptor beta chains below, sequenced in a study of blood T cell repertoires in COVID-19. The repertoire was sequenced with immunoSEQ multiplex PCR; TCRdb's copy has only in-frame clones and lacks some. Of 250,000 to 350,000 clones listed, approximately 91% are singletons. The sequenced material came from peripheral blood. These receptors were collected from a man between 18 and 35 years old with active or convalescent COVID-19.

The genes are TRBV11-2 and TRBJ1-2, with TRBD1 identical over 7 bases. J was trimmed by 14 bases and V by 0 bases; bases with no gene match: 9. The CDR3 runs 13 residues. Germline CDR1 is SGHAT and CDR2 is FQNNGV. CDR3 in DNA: TGTGCCAGCAGCTTAGAAATGACAGGGCCCAATACCTTC. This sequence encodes CASSLEMTGPNTF.

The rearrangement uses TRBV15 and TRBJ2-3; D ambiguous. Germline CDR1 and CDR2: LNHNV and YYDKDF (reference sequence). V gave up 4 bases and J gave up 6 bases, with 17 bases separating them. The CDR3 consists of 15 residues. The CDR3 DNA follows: TGTGCCACCAGCACTGGTGGGCTCCCGTGGGATACGCAGTATTTT. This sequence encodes CATSTGGLPWDTQYF.

The CDR3 reads CASSLGTGANNEKLFF. The CDR3 coding sequence is TGTGCCAGCAGCTTGGGGACAGGGGCCAATAATGAAAAACTGTTTTTT. J is TRBJ1-4 and V is TRBV5-8; 9 bases align to TRBD1. This CDR3 has 16 residues. Germline loops: CDR1 SGHTS, CDR2 YDEGEE. After removal of 0 bases from V and 4 bases from J, the junction contained 4 bases not matched to a gene.

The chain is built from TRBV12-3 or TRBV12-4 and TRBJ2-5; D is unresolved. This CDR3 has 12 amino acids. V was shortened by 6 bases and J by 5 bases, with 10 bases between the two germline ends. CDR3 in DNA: TGTGCCAGCAGCCCCATCAGGGAGACCCAGTACTTC. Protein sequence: CASSPIRETQYF.

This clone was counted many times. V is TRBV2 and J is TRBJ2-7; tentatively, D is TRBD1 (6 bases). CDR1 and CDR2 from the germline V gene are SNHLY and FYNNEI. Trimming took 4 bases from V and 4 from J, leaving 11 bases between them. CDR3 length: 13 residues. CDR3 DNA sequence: TGTGCCAGCAGTGGGGGACAACTTTACGAGCAGTACTTC. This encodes CASSGGQLYEQYF.

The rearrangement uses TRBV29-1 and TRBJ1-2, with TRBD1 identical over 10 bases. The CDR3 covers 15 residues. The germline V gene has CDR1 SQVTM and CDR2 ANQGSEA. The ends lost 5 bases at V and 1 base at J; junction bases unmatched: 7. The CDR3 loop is CSVTPGTGDNYGYTF. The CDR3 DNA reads TGCAGCGTTACACCCGGGACAGGGGATAACTATGGCTACACCTTC.

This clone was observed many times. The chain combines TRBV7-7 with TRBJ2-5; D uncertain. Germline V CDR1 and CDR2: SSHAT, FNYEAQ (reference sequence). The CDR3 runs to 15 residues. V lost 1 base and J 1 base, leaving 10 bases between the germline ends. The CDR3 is CASSLGRHIQETQYF. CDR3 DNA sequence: TGTGCCAGCAGCTTAGGGCGACATATCCAAGAGACCCAGTACTTC.

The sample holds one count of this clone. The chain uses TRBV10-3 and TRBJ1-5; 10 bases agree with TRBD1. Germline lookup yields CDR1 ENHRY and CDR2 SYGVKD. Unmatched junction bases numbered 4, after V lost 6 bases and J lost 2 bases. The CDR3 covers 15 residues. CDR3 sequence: CAISATGGGNQPQHF. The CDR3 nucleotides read TGTGCCATCAGCGCGACAGGGGGCGGCAATCAGCCCCAGCATTTT.